This T cell receptor (beta chain) was sequenced for a study of shared clonotypes between healthy human individuals. Generated by immunoSEQ multiplex PCR, the TCRdb table keeps only in-frame clones and is missing some. The sample lists about 2 million clones; 85% to 95% were seen once. A note on this clone: The junction does not match germline at one end; this may be a read error.

This CDR3 comprises 13 residues. Per the germline V gene, CDR1 is SSHAT and CDR2 is FNYEAQ (reference sequence). This chain uses TRBV7-7 with TRBJ2-7; D possibly corresponds to TRBD2 (5 bases). Sequencing was performed on naive CD4+ T cells sorted from blood. Subset indicated: CD45RA+ positively selected. The origin of this receptor is a man younger than 35 in good health. The CDR3 protein is CASSLRENYEQYF. The CDR3 DNA reads as TGTGCTAGCAGCTTAAGGGAGAACTACGAGCAGTACTTC.